The rows below give T cell receptor beta chains drawn from one sample of a study of cytomegalovirus exposure and HLA in healthy donors. The repertoire was sequenced with immunoSEQ multiplex PCR; TCRdb's copy has only in-frame clones and lacks some. The sample has approximately 120,000 clones, approximately 80% seen once. The sequenced material came from PBMCs. Every receptor here comes from a man aged 25 to 40 in good health and CMV-seropositive. Both conserved end residues are part of each CDR3. A D gene is named only where the DNA matches it firmly. Expanded clones get a size class; other rows say once, few or many, or leave the size out.

D gene	V gene	J gene	clone size	CDR3 length	CDR3 protein
NA	TRBV19	TRBJ1-5	once	15	CASSMAPSWEQPQHF
TRBD2	TRBV7-8	TRBJ2-7	NA	15	CASSLGAGVGYEQYF
NA	TRBV11-3	TRBJ2-3	NA	15	CASSSTGLLSDTQYF
NA	TRBV4-1	TRBJ2-7	NA	14	CASSQRDSSYEQYF
NA	TRBV6-4	TRBJ1-1	NA	13	CASSLSLHTEAFF
NA	TRBV14	TRBJ2-2	NA	16	CASSRDRVWDTGELFF
NA	TRBV5-6	TRBJ1-1	NA	12	CASSTRNTEAFF
NA	TRBV6-6	TRBJ1-1	NA	13	CASSYLREAGAFF
NA	TRBV28	TRBJ2-4	NA	16	CASSLGGGPAKNIQYF
NA	TRBV27	TRBJ1-5	NA	16	CASSLSGRDSNQPQHF
NA	TRBV5-6	TRBJ1-2	NA	13	CASSVRRPYGYTF
NA	TRBV19	TRBJ2-2	NA	13	CASGDTNTGELFF
TRBD2	TRBV2	TRBJ2-7	NA	15	CASSDGSGGANEQYF